One sample yielded the 32 T cell receptor beta chains listed below, sequenced in a study of T cells in Graves' hyperthyroidism and ophthalmopathy. Amplification of TCR beta CDR3 regions used RNA as the template. During a first-round RT-PCR of the TCR CDR3, the HTBI primer set was used. From the multiplex PCR reads, TCRdb called clonotypes with MiXCR, one entry per CDR3 protein. The profile shows more than 300,000 distinct CDR3 sequences, 15% to 20% of them singletons. Sequencing input: blood. Receptor source: a man aged 18-30 years with Graves' ophthalmopathy.

In its sample, this clonotype was seen a few times. This chain joins TRBV7-7 and TRBJ2-7; no firm D call. The length of the CDR3 is 11 residues. Germline CDR1 reads SSHAT; CDR2 reads FNYEAQ (reference sequence). CDR3 in DNA: TGTCCCCTCGGTGTTAAGGACGAGCAGTACTTC. It yields the protein CPLGVKDEQYF.

This clonotype was found a few times. The genes are TRBV3-1 and TRBJ2-2; D gene unclear. Trimming shortened V by 0 bases and J by 1 base, and 9 bases separated the two germline ends. CDR3 size: 16 residues. The germline V gene encodes CDR1 LGHDT and CDR2 YNNKEL (reference sequence). The CDR3 region is CASSQELWLNTGELFF. The CDR3 DNA is TGTGCCAGCAGCCAAGAATTGTGGCTGAACACCGGGGAGCTGTTTTTT.

This clonotype has ten or more counts. Given a much more abundant clone one base away, this may be a read error. CDR3 in DNA: TGTGCCAGCAGCTTAGAAAGGGAGCAGTTCTTC. Its translation is CASSLEREQFF. This chain links TRBV7-9 with TRBJ2-1; D unclear. This CDR3 is built from 11 residues. Germline V lookup: CDR1 SEHNR, CDR2 FQNEAQ (reference sequence). Trimming pared 1 base from V and 10 bases from J, leaving 5 bases between. Combining the CDR3 with reference TRBV7-9 and TRBJ2-1 gives the whole variable domain DTGVSQNPRHKITKRGQNVTFRCDPISEHNRLYWYRQTLGQGPEFLTYFQNEAQLEKSRLLSDRFSAERPKGSFSTLEIQRTEQGDSAMYLCASSLEREQFFGPGTRLTVL.

This clonotype was detected many times. The chain couples TRBV6-5 to TRBJ1-6, with 7 bases fitting TRBD1. From germline, CDR1 is MNHEY and CDR2 SVGAGI. This CDR3 region has 16 residues. J lost 8 bases, V lost 2 bases, and 9 bases had no gene match. The CDR3 nucleotides are TGTGCCAGCAGTTACCACGGGACAGACCGCCATTCACCCCTCCACTTT. It yields the protein CASSYHGTDRHSPLHF.

This clonotype has only a few counts. This chain connects TRBV12-3 or TRBV12-4 to TRBJ2-1; TRBD2 agrees at 10 bases. After removal of 5 bases from V and 9 bases from J, the junction contained 7 bases not matched to a gene. This CDR3 contains 14 residues. The CDR3 loop reads CASSTPLAGVEQFF. In DNA form, the CDR3 reads TGTGCCAGCAGTACCCCCCTAGCGGGGGTTGAGCAGTTCTTC.

Only a few counts were recorded for this clonotype. The chain links TRBV7-9 to TRBJ1-1, with TRBD1 as a possible D gene (5 bases). Trimming removed 1 base at V and 5 bases at J, with 17 bases between. The CDR3 covers 16 residues. Germline loops: CDR1 SEHNR, CDR2 FQNEAQ (reference sequence). In DNA, the CDR3 is TGTGCCAGCAGCTTAGAGGTTGGGGGAGTAGGGACTGAAGCTTTCTTT. Its translation: CASSLEVGGVGTEAFF.

The sample holds a few counts of this clonotype. The chain links TRBV5-6 to TRBJ2-5; a weak D match, TRBD1 (5 bases). The germline gives CDR1 SGHDT, CDR2 YYEEEE. The CDR3 is 14 residues long. V lost 1 base, J lost 2 bases, and 9 bases lay in between. The CDR3 sequence: CASSLLAGQETQYF. In DNA form, the CDR3 reads TGTGCCAGCAGCTTGTTGGCAGGGCAAGAGACCCAGTACTTC.

The table lists this clonotype with many counts. The chain joins TRBV5-6 to TRBJ2-5; D could derive from TRBD1 or TRBD2 (5 bases each). The germline V and J ends were trimmed by 0 bases and 4 bases, with 10 bases remaining between them. Germline V gives CDR1 SGHDT, CDR2 YYEEEE. This CDR3 contains 14 residues. For the CDR3, the DNA is TGTGCCAGCAGCTTGGCGGGGCTCAGAGAGACCCAGTACTTC. It yields the protein CASSLAGLRETQYF.

Points on this clonotype: A much larger clone lies one base from this, so it may be a read error. The conserved final phenylalanine or tryptophan is absent from the CDR3, which likely points to a read error. The V gene is TRBV27, the J gene TRBJ2-7; D gene unclear. V shed 3 bases and J shed 3 bases, with 9 bases lying between them. From germline, CDR1 is MNHEY and CDR2 SMNVEV (reference sequence). The CDR3 sequence is 13 residues long. Here the CDR3 reads CASSFGLNYEQYL. The CDR3 DNA is TGTGCCAGCAGTTTTGGCCTAAACTACGAGCAGTACCTC.

In this sample, this clonotype turned up many times. The chain employs TRBV5-1 and TRBJ2-3; TRBD1 matches 8 bases. The germline V gene has CDR1 SGHRS and CDR2 YFSETQ. The trim removed 4 bases at V and 5 bases at J, leaving 9 bases unmatched. The CDR3 consists of 15 residues. The chain's CDR3 is CASSPPDREEDTQYF. For the CDR3, the DNA is TGCGCCAGCAGCCCCCCGGACAGGGAAGAAGATACGCAGTATTTT.

The V and J genes are TRBV6-1 and TRBJ2-5; 13 nucleotides match TRBD2. Trimming at V came to 5 bases and at J to 5 bases, leaving 11 bases not matched to a gene. In germline, CDR1 is MNHNS, CDR2 SASEGT. The CDR3 totals 17 residues. The DNA of the CDR3 is TGTGCCAGCAGTCACGACCGTCCGACTAGCGGGGGGGAGACCCAGTACTTC. Translating gives CASSHDRPTSGGETQYF.

This clonotype was detected ten times or more. The CDR3 DNA is TGTGCCATCAGTGAACCGGGACTTAACACAGATACGCAGTATTTT. Protein product: CAISEPGLNTDTQYF. The V gene is TRBV10-3, the J gene TRBJ2-3, with D possibly matching TRBD2 (6 bases). The V gene's germline CDR1 is ENHRY and CDR2 SYGVKD. V was pared by 3 bases and J by 2 bases, with 12 bases between. This CDR3 has 15 amino acids.

The chain carries TRBV2 and TRBJ2-6, with D perhaps matching TRBD2 (5 bases). Germline CDR1 reads SNHLY; CDR2 reads FYNNEI. This CDR3 spans 12 amino acids. Between the trimmed V and J ends, which lost 7 bases and 8 bases, there was a span of 9 bases. The CDR3 loop reads CASTPGSNVLTF. The CDR3 region has the DNA TGTGCCAGCACTCCGGGGTCCAACGTCCTGACTTTC.

The sample holds one count of this clonotype. The rearrangement joins TRBV3-1 to TRBJ2-6; the D gene is possibly TRBD2 (6 bases). CDR3 length equals 17 residues. Trimming removed 9 bases from V and 1 base from J, with 19 bases in between. From germline, CDR1 is LGHDT and CDR2 YNNKEL (reference sequence). The CDR3 loop is CAREGGTGCSGANVLTF. The DNA of the CDR3 is TGTGCCAGGGAGGGAGGTACGGGCTGTTCTGGGGCCAACGTCCTGACTTTC.

This clonotype was seen at least ten times. V usage is TRBV6-2 or TRBV6-3 and J usage is TRBJ2-2; TRBD1 matches at 8 bases. This CDR3 contains 15 residues. Trimming at V came to 4 bases and at J to 4 bases, leaving 5 bases not matched to a gene. CDR1 is MNHEY and CDR2 is SVGEGT in the germline V gene. CDR3 in amino acids: CASSSSGGGTGELFF. CDR3 bases: TGTGCCAGCAGTTCCTCAGGGGGCGGCACCGGGGAGCTGTTTTTT.

This clonotype was seen repeatedly, ten times or more. The junction departs from the called germline gene at one end, perhaps through a read error. The gene calls are TRBV7-7 and TRBJ2-7, with a possible D match to TRBD2 (5 bases). Germline CDR1 and CDR2: SSHAT and FNYEAQ (reference sequence). CDR3 length: 14 amino acids. DNA for the CDR3: TGTGCTAGCAGCCCTAGGGAGACATCCTACGAGCAGTACTTC. Its protein product is CASSPRETSYEQYF. Combining the CDR3 with reference TRBV7-7 and TRBJ2-7 gives the whole variable domain GAGVSQSPRYKVTKRGQDVTLRCDPISSHATLYWYQQALGQGPEFLTYFNYEAQPDKSGLPSDRFSAERPEGSISTLTIQRTEQRDSAMYRCASSPRETSYEQYFGPGTRLTVT.

This clonotype turned up a few times. The chain recombines TRBV10-3 with TRBJ1-6, with a weak D call TRBD1 (6 bases). V dropped 0 bases and J dropped 2 bases, with 17 bases sitting between them. Per the germline V gene, CDR1 is ENHRY and CDR2 is SYGVKD. This CDR3 contains 19 residues. The CDR3 protein is CAISESGGGTGAYNSPLHF. CDR3 bases: TGTGCCATCAGTGAGTCGGGCGGGGGCACAGGAGCCTATAATTCACCCCTCCACTTT.

This clonotype was recorded at least ten times. The chain couples TRBV27 to TRBJ1-1; D unclear. This CDR3 contains 12 residues. Germline assignment: CDR1 MNHEY and CDR2 SMNVEV (reference sequence). Between the trimmed V and J ends, which lost 4 bases and 7 bases, there was a span of 10 bases. This chain's CDR3 is CASSWINGEAFF. Written as DNA, the CDR3 is TGTGCCAGCAGTTGGATTAACGGTGAAGCTTTCTTT.

Concerning this clonotype itself: This may be a read error, as it is one base from a much larger clone. The chain's CDR3 is CASSYETGGYEQYF. Written as DNA, the CDR3 is TGTGCCAGCAGTTACGAGACAGGGGGCTACGAGCAGTACTTC. This chain uses TRBV6-2 or TRBV6-3 with TRBJ2-7, with 9 bases that match TRBD1. V gave up 2 bases and J gave up 3 bases; unmatched junction bases: 2. This CDR3 has 14 residues. The germline CDR1 and CDR2 sequences are MNHEY and SVGEGT.

The J gene is TRBJ2-2, the V gene TRBV7-6, with 9 nucleotides matching TRBD1. CDR3 size: 15 residues. The germline V gene encodes CDR1 SGHVS and CDR2 FNYEAQ. J lost 3 bases, V lost 4 bases, and 3 bases had no gene match. CDR3 sequence: CASSSGQGHTGELFF. DNA of the CDR3: TGTGCCAGCAGCTCAGGACAGGGGCACACCGGGGAGCTGTTTTTT.

The chain carries TRBV20-1 and TRBJ2-1, with 14 positions matching TRBD2. The germline gives CDR1 DFQATT, CDR2 SNEGSKA (reference sequence). The CDR3 covers 16 residues. After removal of 6 bases from V and 5 bases from J, the junction contained 9 bases not matched to a gene. CDR3 in DNA: TGCAGTGCAGCCAGACTAGCGGGGGGGCTCAACAATGAGCAGTTCTTC. This encodes CSAARLAGGLNNEQFF.

This clonotype was detected ten times or more. The chain links TRBV12-3 or TRBV12-4 to TRBJ2-5; D not resolved. Trimming cost V 0 bases and J 6 bases, with 11 bases left between them. The CDR3 covers 14 residues. In DNA form, the CDR3 reads TGTGCCAGCAGTTTAGCGGTTAGCAACAAGACCCAGTACTTC. Translating gives CASSLAVSNKTQYF.

Only a few counts were recorded for this clonotype. The chain uses TRBV19 and TRBJ1-6; a possible D gene is TRBD1 (6 bases). The ends were cut back, 10 bases at V and 8 bases at J, with 15 bases in the middle. Germline assignment: CDR1 LNHDA and CDR2 SQIVND (reference sequence). The CDR3 has 13 amino acids. CDR3 residues: CATRTAWDSPLHF. Written as DNA, the CDR3 is TGTGCCACCAGGACAGCCTGGGATTCACCCCTCCACTTT.

The genes are TRBV6-1 and TRBJ1-6; no firm D call. Germline V lookup: CDR1 MNHNS, CDR2 SASEGT. The CDR3 is 12 residues long. V lost 7 bases, J lost 12 bases, and 13 bases lay in between. This chain's CDR3 is CASTPVRGPLHF. The DNA of the CDR3 is TGTGCCAGCACCCCCGTCCGGGGACCCCTCCACTTT.

This clonotype was detected a few times. The chain is built from TRBV19 and TRBJ1-2; D not certain. Germline V gene sequence: CDR1 LNHDA, CDR2 SQIVND (reference sequence). This CDR3 comprises 17 residues. V gave up 3 bases and J gave up 5 bases, with 22 bases separating them. CDR3 sequence (DNA): TGTGCCAGTAGTATTCTATTGGGAGCCACGCCGGGTTATGGCTACACCTTC. As protein: CASSILLGATPGYGYTF. The full variable domain, with the rest looked up from reference TRBV19 and TRBJ1-2, is DGGITQSPKYLFRKEGQNVTLSCEQNLNHDAMYWYRQDPGQGLRLIYYSQIVNDFQKGDIAEGYSVSREKKESFPLTVTSAQKNPTAFYLCASSILLGATPGYGYTFGSGTRLTVV.

Of note for this clonotype: Possible read error: a much larger clone is one base away. Given the absence of the conserved phenylalanine or tryptophan at the CDR3 end, a read error is likely. J is TRBJ2-5 and V is TRBV29-1; 13 bases are shared with TRBD2. Germline CDR1 reads SQVTM; CDR2 reads ANQGSEA. V lost 7 bases, J lost 1 base, and 3 bases stayed unmatched. CDR3 size: 14 residues. Here the CDR3 DNA reads TGCAGCGCCTGGACTAGCGGGGGCCAAGAGACCCAGTACCTC. Translation gives CSAWTSGGQETQYL.

The J gene is TRBJ2-7, the V gene TRBV14; D is uncertain. V lost 1 base to trimming and J lost 1 base, with 11 bases between them. CDR3 length: 15 residues. The V gene's germline CDR1 is SGHDN and CDR2 FVKESK. CDR3 nucleotide sequence: TGTGCCAGCAGCCAAGTCGGCAGCCGTTCCTACGAGCAGTACTTC. Translation gives CASSQVGSRSYEQYF.

This clonotype was counted many times. The chain has TRBV2 and TRBJ2-7; 10 bases are shared with TRBD1. V shed 7 bases, J shed 6 bases, and the junction held 9 bases outside the gene matches. CDR1 is SNHLY, CDR2 FYNNEI, per germline. This CDR3 comprises 14 residues. DNA of the CDR3: TGTGCCAGCATCCCCGGGACAGGGGTTGTCGAGCAGTACTTC. It is translated as CASIPGTGVVEQYF.

This clonotype showed up many times. V is TRBV28 and J is TRBJ2-1, with D possibly TRBD1 on 6 matching bases. The germline V gene encodes CDR1 MDHEN and CDR2 SYDVKM. This CDR3 has 15 amino acids. Trimming took 5 bases from V and 0 from J, leaving 11 bases between them. The DNA of the CDR3 is TGTGCCAGCAGTCCGCCGACAGGCTCCTACAATGAGCAGTTCTTC. It specifies CASSPPTGSYNEQFF.

This clonotype was found many times. The chain recombines TRBV6-5 with TRBJ2-7, with D perhaps TRBD2 (6 bases). V lost 2 bases, J lost 3 bases, and 14 bases lay in between. This CDR3 contains 15 residues. The germline V gene encodes CDR1 MNHEY and CDR2 SVGAGI. The CDR3 loop reads CASSYGQGGSYEQYF. The CDR3 nucleotides read TGTGCCAGCAGTTACGGCCAGGGAGGAAGCTACGAGCAGTACTTC.

The chain carries TRBV18 and TRBJ2-2; D uncertain. CDR1 and CDR2 from the germline V gene are KGHSH and LQKENI. The CDR3 has 16 residues. V was cut by 6 bases and J by 0 bases, with 14 bases left in between. This chain's CDR3 is CASSPPTVANTGELFF. The CDR3 DNA reads as TGTGCCAGCTCGCCTCCTACGGTTGCGAACACCGGGGAGCTGTTTTTT.

This chain connects TRBV20-1 to TRBJ2-1, with D unresolved. V gave up 3 bases and J gave up 7 bases, with 10 bases separating them. Germline V lookup: CDR1 DFQATT, CDR2 SNEGSKA (reference sequence). CDR3 length: 12 amino acids. The CDR3 bases are TGCAGTGCTAGGAAGTCATCGAATGAGCAGTTCTTC. Residues: CSARKSSNEQFF.